A single sample is the source of the 17 T cell receptor beta chains below, sequenced in a study of shared clonotypes between healthy human individuals. The protocol was immunoSEQ multiplex PCR, while the TCRdb copy is restricted to in-frame clones and leaves out a portion. In the table there are approximately 1.5 million clones, 95% to 99% of which are singletons. The source material was naive CD4+ T cells sorted from blood. As to subset: CD45RA+ positively selected. The receptor set was obtained from a young man in good health.

The DNA for the CDR3 is TGTGCCAGCAGTGCGACAGGGGTGGGAACAGATACGCAGTATTTT. It translates to CASSATGVGTDTQYF. This chain connects TRBV2 to TRBJ2-3, with 8 positions matching TRBD1. CDR1 is SNHLY, CDR2 FYNNEI, per germline. The V segment lost 4 bases and the J segment 3 bases; nucleotides outside the gene matches: 6. The CDR3 runs to 15 residues.

The chain links TRBV19 to TRBJ2-5; 8 bases fit TRBD2. V was clipped by 9 bases and J by 5 bases; unmatched bases: 5. This CDR3 has 12 residues. The germline V gene has CDR1 LNHDA and CDR2 SQIVND (reference sequence). This CDR3 reads CASGGGLETQYF. For the CDR3, the DNA is TGTGCCAGCGGGGGGGGATTGGAGACCCAGTACTTC. The full variable domain, completed using reference TRBV19 and TRBJ2-5, is DGGITQSPKYLFRKEGQNVTLSCEQNLNHDAMYWYRQDPGQGLRLIYYSQIVNDFQKGDIAEGYSVSREKKESFPLTVTSAQKNPTAFYLCASGGGLETQYFGPGTRLLVL.

The J gene is TRBJ2-7, the V gene TRBV5-1, with TRBD2 as a possible D gene (6 bases). V dropped 0 bases and J dropped 0 bases, with 10 bases sitting between them. This CDR3 spans 15 amino acids. The germline CDR1 and CDR2 sequences are SGHRS and YFSETQ. The CDR3 reads CASSLAASVSYEQYF. CDR3 DNA: TGCGCCAGCAGCTTGGCGGCTAGCGTCTCCTACGAGCAGTACTTC.

This chain links TRBV28 with TRBJ2-3; D may be TRBD1 (6 bases). CDR3 size: 16 residues. Trimming took 2 bases from V and 5 from J, leaving 17 bases between them. Germline V CDR1 and CDR2: MDHEN, SYDVKM. The CDR3 here is CASSLRGTPRRDTQYF. CDR3 sequence (DNA): TGTGCCAGCAGTTTAAGGGGGACCCCGAGAAGAGATACGCAGTATTTT. The entire variable domain, with the rest obtained from reference TRBV28 and TRBJ2-3, is as follows: DVKVTQSSRYLVKRTGEKVFLECVQDMDHENMFWYRQDPGLGLRLIYFSYDVKMKEKGDIPEGYSVSREKKERFSLILESASTNQTSMYLCASSLRGTPRRDTQYFGPGTRLTVL.

The chain joins TRBV9 to TRBJ2-1, with 8 positions matching TRBD2. The CDR3 runs to 15 residues. Unmatched junction bases numbered 8, after V lost 3 bases and J lost 6 bases. The germline V gene has CDR1 SGDLS and CDR2 YYNGEE. DNA for the CDR3: TGTGCCAGCAGCGCGGGCGGGAGGCTAGCCAATGAGCAGTTCTTC. Its translation is CASSAGGRLANEQFF.

The chain uses TRBV5-1 and TRBJ2-5; D could derive from TRBD1 or TRBD2 (5 bases each). Germline V lookup: CDR1 SGHRS, CDR2 YFSETQ. Trimming pared 3 bases from V and 4 bases from J, leaving 19 bases between. The CDR3 totals 16 residues. CDR3 sequence reads: CASSSSGTVAGETQYF. CDR3 DNA: TGCGCCAGCAGCTCATCCGGGACGGTGGCGGGAGAGACCCAGTACTTC.

This clone was detected once. J is TRBJ2-4 and V is TRBV27; tentatively, D is TRBD1 (6 bases). Deletions cut 5 bases from V and 0 bases from J, with 14 bases between. Germline V CDR1 and CDR2: MNHEY, SMNVEV (reference sequence). The CDR3 contains 16 residues. The CDR3 nucleotides are TGTGCCAGCAGTGAAAAGGGACACTCAGCCAAAAACATTCAGTACTTC. This translates into CASSEKGHSAKNIQYF.

The chain links TRBV5-4 to TRBJ2-6; 12 bases align to TRBD2. Trimming cost V 4 bases and J 1 base; bases outside gene matches: 9. CDR1 and CDR2 (germline): SGHNT, YYREEE (reference sequence). CDR3 length equals 19 residues. CDR3 sequence (DNA): TGTGCCAGCAGCAAGATTCTAGCGGGAGGGATATCTGGGGCCAACGTCCTGACTTTC. Encoded protein: CASSKILAGGISGANVLTF.

Remarks on this clone: Other DNA sequences in the same sample also yield this CDR3. The J gene is TRBJ2-1, the V gene TRBV5-1; 10 bases fit TRBD2. Germline V lookup: CDR1 SGHRS, CDR2 YFSETQ. The CDR3 spans 15 residues. J was trimmed by 4 bases and V by 2 bases; bases with no gene match: 3. CDR3: CASSLVAGGYNEQFF. CDR3 DNA sequence: TGCGCCAGCAGCTTAGTAGCGGGAGGTTACAATGAGCAGTTCTTC.

The V call is TRBV28, the J call TRBJ2-1, with 8 nucleotides matching TRBD2. The germline V gene encodes CDR1 MDHEN and CDR2 SYDVKM. The CDR3 spans 15 residues. With V trimmed by 5 bases and J by 3 bases, 6 bases remained unmatched. CDR3 nucleotides: TGTGCCAGCAGTACCCAAGCGGGAGACTACAATGAGCAGTTCTTC. This translates into CASSTQAGDYNEQFF.

The chain is built from TRBV29-1 and TRBJ2-3, with D hard to call. V was clipped by 4 bases and J by 2 bases, with 10 bases between them. The CDR3 contains 13 residues. CDR1 and CDR2 (germline): SQVTM, ANQGSEA. The CDR3 reads CSVAWTSTDTQYF. CDR3 nucleotide sequence: TGCAGCGTTGCCTGGACCTCCACAGATACGCAGTATTTT.

This chain links TRBV11-2 with TRBJ2-6; D may be TRBD1 (5 bases). The germline CDR1 and CDR2 sequences are SGHAT and FQNNGV. The V end was cut by 6 bases, the J end by 2 bases, with 11 bases between. The CDR3 has 15 amino acids. CDR3 sequence (DNA): TGTGCCAGCAGGTTATTAGGGGCTGGGGCCAACGTCCTGACTTTC. Its protein is CASRLLGAGANVLTF.

This rearrangement joins TRBV2 to TRBJ1-5, with D hard to call. Looked up from germline, CDR1 is SNHLY and CDR2 is FYNNEI. This CDR3 is built from 14 residues. V gave up 0 bases and J gave up 6 bases, with 9 bases separating them. The CDR3 nucleotides are TGTGCCAGCAGTGAAGCTGGTCGGGGTCAGCCCCAGCATTTT. Translated: CASSEAGRGQPQHF.

CDR3 nucleotides: TGTGCCAGTTACCTAGCGGGAGGTTCAGGTTCCTACGAGCAGTACTTC. It encodes CASYLAGGSGSYEQYF. This chain connects TRBV2 to TRBJ2-7, with TRBD2 identical over 11 bases. Germline CDR1 SNHLY, CDR2 FYNNEI. Trimming at V came to 9 bases and at J to 1 base, leaving 11 bases not matched to a gene. CDR3 length: 16 amino acids.

Concerning this clone itself: Additional DNA sequences in this sample encode the identical CDR3. The rearrangement links TRBV5-1 to TRBJ2-3, with 9 bases fitting TRBD2. Losses at the gene ends were 2 bases for V and 3 bases for J; bases not matched to a gene: 7. The germline gives CDR1 SGHRS, CDR2 YFSETQ. The length of the CDR3 is 16 residues. The CDR3 DNA reads as TGCGCCAGCAGCTTCTTAGCGGGAGTGGAGACAGATACGCAGTATTTT. Amino acid sequence: CASSFLAGVETDTQYF.

This chain joins TRBV14 and TRBJ2-7; D is possibly TRBD1 or TRBD2 (5 bases each). The CDR3 contains 12 residues. The germline V gene has CDR1 SGHDN and CDR2 FVKESK. V dropped 10 bases and J dropped 2 bases, with 12 bases sitting between them. The CDR3 is CATGRGTYEQYF. CDR3 sequence (DNA): TGTGCCACCGGACGGGGCACCTACGAGCAGTACTTC.

The chain is built from TRBV5-1 and TRBJ2-1; 7 bases align to TRBD1. CDR1 and CDR2 (germline): SGHRS, YFSETQ. CDR3 length: 15 residues. After removal of 4 bases from V and 10 bases from J, the junction contained 14 bases not matched to a gene. CDR3 nucleotides: TGCGCCAGCAGCGGGGTCTGGGCAGGGGGTCGCGAGCAGTTCTTC. Its translation is CASSGVWAGGREQFF.